The present TCR beta chain was sequenced within a study of T cell changes during pregnancy in multiple sclerosis. TCRdb's table, derived via immunoSEQ multiplex PCR, lists solely in-frame clones and lacks some. Of tens of thousands of clones in the sample, more than 80% were seen once. CDR3 length: 13 amino acids. V lost 6 bases and J 8 bases, leaving 14 bases between the germline ends. Germline lookup yields CDR1 MDHEN and CDR2 SYDVKM. Specimen: peripheral blood, collected in the second trimester of pregnancy. This rearrangement joins TRBV28 to TRBJ2-1; the D gene is possibly TRBD2 (5 bases). The sequence was collected from a female donor in good health, enrolled as a control in a pregnancy study. The CDR3 region is CASRRAVRDEQFF. CDR3 sequence (DNA): TGTGCCAGCAGGCGGGCAGTTAGAGATGAGCAGTTCTTC.